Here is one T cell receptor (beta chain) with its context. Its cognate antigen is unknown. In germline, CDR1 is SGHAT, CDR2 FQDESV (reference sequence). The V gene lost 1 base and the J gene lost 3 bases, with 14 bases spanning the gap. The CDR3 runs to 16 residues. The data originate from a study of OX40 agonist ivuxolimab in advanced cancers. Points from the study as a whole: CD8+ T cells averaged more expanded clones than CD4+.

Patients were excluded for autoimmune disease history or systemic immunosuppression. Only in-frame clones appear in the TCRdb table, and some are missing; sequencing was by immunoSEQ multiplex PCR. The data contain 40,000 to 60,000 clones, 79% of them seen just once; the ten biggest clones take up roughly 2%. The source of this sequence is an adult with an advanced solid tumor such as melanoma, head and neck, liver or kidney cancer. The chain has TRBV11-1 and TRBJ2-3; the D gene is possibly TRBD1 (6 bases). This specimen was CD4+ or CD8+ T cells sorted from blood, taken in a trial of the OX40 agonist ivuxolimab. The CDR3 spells CASSLGSGRGTDTQYF. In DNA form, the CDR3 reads TGTGCCAGCAGCTTAGGAAGCGGAAGGGGGACAGATACGCAGTATTTT.